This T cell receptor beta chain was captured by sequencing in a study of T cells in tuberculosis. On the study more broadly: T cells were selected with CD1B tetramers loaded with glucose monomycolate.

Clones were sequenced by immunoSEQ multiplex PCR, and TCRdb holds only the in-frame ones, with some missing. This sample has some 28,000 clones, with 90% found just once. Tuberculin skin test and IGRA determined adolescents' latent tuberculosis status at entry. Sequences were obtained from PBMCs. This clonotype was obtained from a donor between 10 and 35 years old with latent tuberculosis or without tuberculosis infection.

The CDR3 DNA reads as TGTGCCAGAAGCTTGAGACAGACGAACACTGAAGCTTTCTTT. Amino acids: CARSLRQTNTEAFF. The rearrangement links TRBV5-3 to TRBJ1-1; a weak D match, TRBD1 (5 bases). TRBV5-3 is marked as an open reading frame, function uncertain. The CDR3 spans 14 residues. V lost 1 base and J 1 base, leaving 8 bases between the germline ends.